These 21 T cell receptor beta chains originate from one sample sequenced in a study of T cell changes during pregnancy in multiple sclerosis. Method: immunoSEQ multiplex PCR; TCRdb's copy keeps in-frame clones and lacks some. The sample records approximately 26,000 clones, approximately 89% being singletons. The material sequenced was CD4+ T cells from peripheral blood mononuclear cells, taken in the second trimester of pregnancy. Receptors originate from a female donor with multiple sclerosis, enrolled in a pregnancy study.

The chain employs TRBV6-4 and TRBJ2-1; a possible D gene is TRBD2 (6 bases). The CDR3 sequence is 12 residues long. Germline V gene lookup returns CDR1 MRHNA and CDR2 SNTAGT. V shed 0 bases and J shed 13 bases, with 10 bases lying between them. The CDR3 nucleotides are TGTGCCAGCAGTGACTCTGGCGGGGTCCAGTTCTTC. This encodes CASSDSGGVQFF.

The chain recombines TRBV6-5 with TRBJ2-1; 8 nucleotides agree with TRBD1. Germline CDR1 is MNHEY and CDR2 is SVGAGI. J gave up 8 bases and V 4 bases, and 4 bases lay outside the gene matches. This CDR3 is built from 13 residues. The CDR3 DNA is TGTGCCAGCAGTTGGGACAGGTACCATGAGCAGTTCTTC. Translated: CASSWDRYHEQFF.

This clone occurred once. The chain links TRBV6-5 to TRBJ1-1; 8 bases agree with TRBD1. Per germline, CDR1 MNHEY and CDR2 SVGAGI. J was trimmed by 5 bases and V by 4 bases; bases with no gene match: 9. This CDR3 has 15 residues. CDR3 coding DNA: TGTGCCAGCAGTTTTTCAGGGGGCGCGGGAACTGAAGCTTTCTTT. Protein product: CASSFSGGAGTEAFF.

The V gene is TRBV5-1, the J gene TRBJ1-1, with TRBD1 matching over 9 bases. Germline V gives CDR1 SGHRS, CDR2 YFSETQ. The junction had 8 bases not matched to a gene; V was cut back by 8 bases and J by 3 bases. The CDR3 has 14 residues. The CDR3 is CASYRGLLDTEAFF. CDR3 in DNA: TGCGCCAGTTACAGGGGGCTCCTGGACACTGAAGCTTTCTTT.

The J gene is TRBJ1-6, the V gene TRBV11-2, with D possibly being TRBD1 (5 bases). The CDR3 runs to 14 residues. V shed 5 bases and J shed 10 bases, with 15 bases lying between them. Germline V gene lookup returns CDR1 SGHAT and CDR2 FQNNGV. CDR3 loop: CASSGDGHLSPLHF. CDR3 coding DNA: TGTGCCAGCAGCGGAGATGGACACCTCTCACCCCTCCACTTT.

The chain carries TRBV11-3 and TRBJ2-6; the D gene is possibly TRBD2 (6 bases). V lost 2 bases and J 1 base, leaving 12 bases between the germline ends. Germline V CDR1 and CDR2: SGHNT, YENEEA. The CDR3 spans 17 residues. CDR3 in amino acids: CASSLHPGGSGANVLTF. As DNA, the CDR3 is TGTGCCAGCAGCTTACACCCAGGAGGGTCTGGGGCCAACGTCCTGACTTTC.

V usage is TRBV15 and J usage is TRBJ2-7; the D gene is possibly TRBD1 (6 bases). Germline CDR1 is LNHNV and CDR2 is YYDKDF (reference sequence). CDR3 length: 13 amino acids. Trimming removed 0 bases from V and 6 bases from J, with 9 bases in between. CDR3 bases: TGTGCCACCAGCAGAGAGTGGGGGCGCGAGCAGTACTTC. Its translation: CATSREWGREQYF.

This clone was seen a handful of times. This sample also contains other DNA sequences that code for the same CDR3. The chain links TRBV5-1 to TRBJ2-5, with a possible D match to TRBD1 (5 bases). The germline V gene has CDR1 SGHRS and CDR2 YFSETQ. The CDR3 runs to 14 residues. V dropped 4 bases and J dropped 2 bases, with 12 bases sitting between them. The CDR3 DNA is TGCGCCAGCAGCGGGCAGGGCTCGCAAGAGACCCAGTACTTC. Its translation is CASSGQGSQETQYF.

This clone was observed a few times. This chain's CDR3 is CASSLDLYSYGYTF. In nucleotides, the CDR3 is TGTGCCAGCAGTTTGGACTTATATAGCTATGGCTACACCTTC. The rearrangement joins TRBV28 to TRBJ1-2; D remains ambiguous. CDR1 MDHEN and CDR2 SYDVKM come from the germline V gene. V was trimmed by 3 bases and J by 4 bases, leaving 12 bases between them. The CDR3 sequence is 14 residues long.

The V gene is TRBV7-2, the J gene TRBJ2-7; D gene uncertain. Germline values: CDR1 SGHTA, CDR2 FQGNSA. This CDR3 spans 15 amino acids. V gave up 1 base and J gave up 3 bases, with 13 bases separating them. CDR3 sequence reads: CASSLEEARGYEQYF. CDR3 coding DNA: TGTGCCAGCAGCTTAGAAGAAGCTCGAGGCTACGAGCAGTACTTC.

The CDR3 DNA is TGTGCCAGCAGTTTTATTCCCTCCTTGGCGGAGAGCTCCTACAATGAGCAGTTCTTC. Translated, it gives CASSFIPSLAESSYNEQFF. This chain connects TRBV28 to TRBJ2-1; D unclear. This CDR3 spans 19 amino acids. Trimming shortened V by 3 bases and J by 0 bases, and 21 bases separated the two germline ends. Germline V gives CDR1 MDHEN, CDR2 SYDVKM.

The rearrangement links TRBV10-3 to TRBJ1-2; D unresolved. In germline, CDR1 is ENHRY, CDR2 SYGVKD. The CDR3 is 13 amino acids. V was pared by 2 bases and J by 4 bases, with 8 bases between. The DNA of the CDR3 is TGTGCCATCAGTGAGCGCCACACCTATGGCTACACCTTC. This sequence encodes CAISERHTYGYTF.

V is TRBV9 and J is TRBJ1-6; D is perhaps TRBD1 (6 bases). Trimming cost V 4 bases and J 14 bases, with 16 bases left between them. Germline V CDR1 and CDR2: SGDLS, YYNGEE. CDR3 length: 13 amino acids. The CDR3 is CASSLQGGTTLHF. The CDR3 nucleotides read TGTGCCAGCAGCTTACAGGGAGGGACAACCCTCCACTTT.

The J gene is TRBJ1-1, the V gene TRBV20-1; TRBD1 is a possible D gene (5 bases). Germline V gene data show CDR1 as DFQATT and CDR2 as SNEGSKA (reference sequence). Deletions cut 6 bases from V and 7 bases from J, with 12 bases between. The CDR3 totals 11 residues. The CDR3 DNA is TGCAGTGCCCGCCAGCAGGGTGAAGCTTTCTTT. The encoded protein is CSARQQGEAFF.

This clone appeared a single time. V usage is TRBV6-5 and J usage is TRBJ2-5, with a tentative D call TRBD2 (5 bases). Germline-derived CDR1 and CDR2 are MNHEY and SVGAGI. The V and J ends lost 6 bases and 4 bases respectively, with 12 bases between them. This CDR3 has 13 residues. CDR3 sequence reads: CASSPLVRETQYF. The CDR3 DNA reads as TGTGCCAGCAGCCCACTAGTTCGAGAGACCCAGTACTTC.

The chain is built from TRBV18 and TRBJ1-1; 9 bases fit TRBD1. V dropped 6 bases and J dropped 7; count of bases not matched to a gene: 6. Germline V gene sequence: CDR1 KGHSH, CDR2 LQKENI. This CDR3 has 13 amino acids. The CDR3 DNA reads as TGTGCCAGCTCCTCGGGACAGGGAAATGAAGCTTTCTTT. Its translation is CASSSGQGNEAFF.

The chain recombines TRBV7-8 with TRBJ2-7; 9 positions agree with TRBD2. V gave up 3 bases and J gave up 2 bases; unmatched junction bases: 5. This CDR3 is 15 amino acids long. Germline CDR1 and CDR2: SGHVS and FQNEAQ. The CDR3 spells CASSFTLAGPYEQYF. The CDR3 region has the DNA TGTGCCAGCAGCTTCACCCTAGCGGGGCCCTACGAGCAGTACTTC.

The V and J genes are TRBV2 and TRBJ1-3; D is unclear. Germline-derived CDR1 and CDR2 are SNHLY and FYNNEI. V was trimmed by 4 bases and J by 0 bases, leaving 13 bases between them. The CDR3 loop spans 16 amino acids. CDR3 in amino acids: CASSVAEVRSGNTIYF. The DNA of the CDR3 is TGTGCCAGCAGTGTGGCCGAGGTCCGCTCTGGAAACACCATATATTTT.

This rearrangement joins TRBV30 to TRBJ1-2; no definite D call. CDR1 and CDR2 (germline): GTSNPN, SVGIG (reference sequence). V gave up 2 bases and J gave up 6 bases, with 10 bases separating them. The CDR3 length is 12 residues. The CDR3 DNA reads TGTGCCTGGAGTCGACAAACCGATGGCTACACCTTC. Translating it yields CAWSRQTDGYTF.

The chain recombines TRBV5-1 with TRBJ1-6, with D possibly matching TRBD1 (6 bases). This CDR3 spans 16 amino acids. Trimming stripped 1 base from V and 3 bases from J, with 11 bases between. In germline, CDR1 is SGHRS, CDR2 YFSETQ. CDR3 DNA: TGCGCCAGCAGCTTGAGGGGGAGCAACTATAATTCACCCCTCCACTTT. Its protein is CASSLRGSNYNSPLHF.

The V call is TRBV19, the J call TRBJ1-4; 10 bases fit TRBD1. The germline V gene encodes CDR1 LNHDA and CDR2 SQIVND (reference sequence). The CDR3 is 15 amino acids. After removal of 3 bases from V and 8 bases from J, the junction contained 6 bases not matched to a gene. CDR3 nucleotides: TGTGCCAGTAGTATGACTTGGACAGGGGGAGAAAAACTGTTTTTT. Encoded protein: CASSMTWTGGEKLFF. Together with reference TRBV19 and TRBJ1-4, the CDR3 gives the full variable domain: DGGITQSPKYLFRKEGQNVTLSCEQNLNHDAMYWYRQDPGQGLRLIYYSQIVNDFQKGDIAEGYSVSREKKESFPLTVTSAQKNPTAFYLCASSMTWTGGEKLFFGSGTQLSVL.